The 29 T cell receptor beta chains below all came from one sample that was sequenced in a study of regulatory T cells in long-lasting Graves disease. Time point given: persistent/refractory GD, antithyroid drugs over 5 years with positive TRAb. There was RNA extracted from PBMCs, and the TCR library was made from it. Library construction for TCR beta used iRepertoire HTBI primers and Arm-PCR of CDR3 regions. TCRdb re-called the multiplex PCR reads with MiXCR, one entry per CDR3 protein. The sample records a few hundred thousand distinct CDR3 sequences, about 22% being singletons. Sequencing used peripheral blood mononuclear cells (PBMCs), obtained when the disease was refractory, from a patient treated with antithyroid drugs. The receptors were sampled from a female donor with Graves disease.

There are many counts of this clonotype. This sequence joins TRBV11-2 and TRBJ1-1; 8 bases are shared with TRBD1. Germline CDR1 is SGHAT and CDR2 is FQNNGV. CDR3 length: 13 amino acids. J gave up 8 bases and V 5 bases, and 7 bases lay outside the gene matches. This chain's CDR3 is CASSPWTGREAFF. The DNA for the CDR3 is TGTGCCAGCAGCCCCTGGACAGGGCGGGAAGCTTTCTTT.

V gene TRBV29-1 combines with J gene TRBJ1-1; 9 nucleotides agree with TRBD1. The V segment lost 5 bases and the J segment 4 bases; nucleotides outside the gene matches: 5. This CDR3 comprises 13 residues. Germline CDR1 and CDR2: SQVTM and ANQGSEA. CDR3 DNA: TGCAGCGTTTCAACGACAGGGGGCACTGAAGCTTTCTTT. As protein: CSVSTTGGTEAFF.

This clonotype was seen many times. DNA for the CDR3: TGTGCCAGCAGGTCTACCGATAATTCACCCCTCCACTTT. Its translation is CASRSTDNSPLHF. The J gene is TRBJ1-6, the V gene TRBV28; D call uncertain. CDR3 length: 13 amino acids. V lost 6 bases and J 5 bases, leaving 8 bases between the germline ends. Germline V gives CDR1 MDHEN, CDR2 SYDVKM. The entire variable domain, with the rest obtained from reference TRBV28 and TRBJ1-6, is as follows: DVKVTQSSRYLVKRTGEKVFLECVQDMDHENMFWYRQDPGLGLRLIYFSYDVKMKEKGDIPEGYSVSREKKERFSLILESASTNQTSMYLCASRSTDNSPLHFGNGTRLTVT.

On this clonotype: It may be a read error: a sequence one base away is much more abundant. The CDR3 nucleotides are TGCAGTGCTAGTGGGACGGACACCGGGGAGCTGTTTTTT. Residues: CSASGTDTGELFF. V is TRBV20-1 and J is TRBJ2-2; either TRBD1 or TRBD2 may fit D (5 bases each). Germline CDR1 is DFQATT and CDR2 is SNEGSKA (reference sequence). This CDR3 region has 13 residues. Trimming left V 3 bases short and J 3 bases short, with 8 bases between.

This clonotype came up once. This may be a read error: a much more frequent sequence differs by one nucleotide. The genes are TRBV12-3 or TRBV12-4 and TRBJ2-7; 9 nucleotides agree with TRBD1. This CDR3 spans 13 amino acids. DNA of the CDR3: TGTGCCAGCACACCGGGACAGGGCTACGAGCAGCACTTC. This codes for CASTPGQGYEQHF.

This clonotype has ten or more counts. V gene TRBV15 combines with J gene TRBJ1-2; a weak D match, TRBD1 (5 bases). Germline loops: CDR1 LNHNV, CDR2 YYDKDF (reference sequence). The CDR3 length is 17 residues. Trimming removed 0 bases at V and 4 bases at J, with 18 bases between. The CDR3 sequence: CATSREGDARSGYGYTF. The CDR3 region has the DNA TGTGCCACCAGCAGAGAGGGGGATGCCCGGAGTGGCTATGGCTACACCTTC.

In this sample, this clonotype turned up a few times. This chain uses TRBV3-1 with TRBJ1-2, with D uncertain. CDR1 is LGHDT, CDR2 YNNKEL, per germline (reference sequence). V was cut by 0 bases and J by 1 base, with 9 bases left in between. There are 15 residues in the CDR3. The CDR3 reads CASSQDFRHNYGYTF. The CDR3 bases are TGTGCCAGCAGCCAAGATTTCCGTCATAACTATGGCTACACCTTC.

This clonotype occurred a few times. The chain combines TRBV19 with TRBJ1-5, with TRBD1 matching over 12 bases. Germline V gene data show CDR1 as LNHDA and CDR2 as SQIVND (reference sequence). The V gene end was trimmed by 5 bases and the J gene end by 4 bases; junction bases not matched to a gene: 9. There are 17 residues in the CDR3. CDR3 sequence reads: CASSPRGTGGENQPQHF. The CDR3 DNA sequence: TGTGCCAGTAGTCCCCGTGGGACAGGGGGCGAGAATCAGCCCCAGCATTTT.

The chain links TRBV20-1 to TRBJ2-1; 10 bases fit TRBD2. The V and J ends lost 7 bases and 9 bases, in that order; junction bases with no gene match: 6. This CDR3 has 12 residues. Germline V lookup: CDR1 DFQATT, CDR2 SNEGSKA (reference sequence). The CDR3 loop is CSESSGSGEQFF. Here the CDR3 DNA reads TGCAGTGAGTCTAGCGGGAGTGGTGAGCAGTTCTTC.

This clonotype was counted many times. The CDR3 bases are TGTGCCAGCAGTTTATACGCCAGCAGTAACACTGAAGCTTTCTTT. It specifies CASSLYASSNTEAFF. V and J are TRBV28 and TRBJ1-1; D unresolved. The CDR3 sequence is 15 residues long. The V end was cut by 1 base, the J end by 2 bases, with 11 bases between. Germline values: CDR1 MDHEN, CDR2 SYDVKM.

This clonotype was observed a handful of times. V usage is TRBV18 and J usage is TRBJ2-5; 8 nucleotides match TRBD2. The tail of the sequence fits TRBJ2-7 better, so the J call may be wrong. The CDR3 is 14 residues long. Germline values: CDR1 KGHSH, CDR2 LQKENI. The CDR3 is CASSPGTSIYEQYF. CDR3 in DNA: TGTGCCAGCTCACCGGGGACTAGTATCTACGAGCAGTACTTC.

In its sample, this clonotype was seen many times. CDR3 protein: CASRNDGYTF. The CDR3 coding sequence is TGTGCCAGCAGAAACGATGGCTACACCTTC. The gene calls are TRBV2 and TRBJ1-2; D is unclear. The germline V and J ends were trimmed by 6 bases and 6 bases, with 5 bases remaining between them. CDR3 size: 10 residues. The germline gives CDR1 SNHLY, CDR2 FYNNEI.

The sample holds a few counts of this clonotype. The chain joins TRBV5-1 to TRBJ2-2; possibly TRBD1 for D (5 bases). The V end was cut by 4 bases, the J end by 7 bases, with 14 bases between. The CDR3 totals 14 residues. Germline loops: CDR1 SGHRS, CDR2 YFSETQ. In DNA form, the CDR3 reads TGCGCCAGCAGCACCCAACAGGTTTACGGGGAGCTGTTTTTT. This sequence encodes CASSTQQVYGELFF.

In this sample, this clonotype turned up many times. The rearrangement joins TRBV7-8 to TRBJ2-7; 8 bases map to TRBD1. The J segment lost 0 bases and the V segment lost 5 bases, leaving 6 bases of the junction unmatched. This CDR3 has 15 amino acids. In germline, CDR1 is SGHVS, CDR2 FQNEAQ. The CDR3 region has the DNA TGTGCCAGCAGCAGGGGACAGGCCCGCTCCTACGAGCAGTACTTC. Translating gives CASSRGQARSYEQYF.

V and J are TRBV3-1 and TRBJ1-6; the D gene is possibly TRBD1 (6 bases). The V end lost 5 bases, the J end lost 7 bases, and 15 bases lay between the germline ends. Germline lookup yields CDR1 LGHDT and CDR2 YNNKEL (reference sequence). There are 15 residues in the CDR3. CDR3 coding DNA: TGTGCCAGCAGCACACACAGGGTGGGGAATTCACCCCTCCACTTT. Encoded protein: CASSTHRVGNSPLHF.

This clonotype was seen only a few times. The DNA of the CDR3 is TGTGCCAGCTCCCGCGGACAGGGAATCCACGAGCAGTACTTC. Protein product: CASSRGQGIHEQYF. V usage is TRBV18 and J usage is TRBJ2-7; 8 bases match TRBD1. The CDR3 sequence is 14 residues long. J gave up 5 bases and V 6 bases, and 9 bases lay outside the gene matches. Germline CDR1 reads KGHSH; CDR2 reads LQKENI. Full variable domain (missing parts from reference TRBV18 and TRBJ2-7): NAGVMQNPRHLVRRRGQEARLRCSPMKGHSHVYWYRQLPEEGLKFMVYLQKENIIDESGMPKERFSAEFPKEGPSILRIQQVVRGDSAAYFCASSRGQGIHEQYFGPGTRLTVT.

The V gene is TRBV7-6, the J gene TRBJ1-1; 7 bases align to TRBD1. V lost 5 bases to trimming and J lost 4 bases; unmatched junction nucleotides: 7. In germline, CDR1 is SGHVS, CDR2 FNYEAQ. CDR3 length equals 14 residues. CDR3 region: CASSQYAGGTEAFF. The CDR3 DNA follows: TGTGCCAGCAGCCAATACGCAGGGGGCACTGAAGCTTTCTTT.

V gene TRBV18 combines with J gene TRBJ1-4, with TRBD1 matching over 9 bases. This CDR3 has 15 amino acids. Germline assignment: CDR1 KGHSH and CDR2 LQKENI. The junction had 3 bases not matched to a gene; V was cut back by 3 bases and J by 4 bases. The CDR3 is CASSPTTGGNEKLFF. DNA for the CDR3: TGTGCCAGCTCACCTACGACAGGGGGTAATGAAAAACTGTTTTTT.

This clonotype was counted many times. The genes are TRBV13 and TRBJ2-5; D is perhaps TRBD2 (5 bases). CDR3 length: 14 residues. The V gene's germline CDR1 is PRHDT and CDR2 FYEKMQ (reference sequence). V was shortened by 2 bases and J by 2 bases, with 9 bases between the two germline ends. In DNA form, the CDR3 reads TGTGCCAGCAGCTTACGGGAACCTCAAGAGACCCAGTACTTC. Translation: CASSLREPQETQYF.

This clonotype was counted many times. The V call is TRBV27, the J call TRBJ2-7, with 7 bases lining up with TRBD2. This CDR3 comprises 13 residues. The germline gives CDR1 MNHEY, CDR2 SMNVEV (reference sequence). Trimming cost V 8 bases and J 2 bases; bases outside gene matches: 6. CDR3 region: CASGLGLPYEQYF. DNA of the CDR3: TGTGCCAGCGGACTAGGGCTCCCCTACGAGCAGTACTTC.

This chain joins TRBV12-3 or TRBV12-4 and TRBJ2-2; D unresolved. The CDR3 has 15 residues. V was shortened by 5 bases and J by 1 base, with 11 bases between the two germline ends. The CDR3: CASSPSPGNTGELFF. The CDR3 DNA sequence: TGTGCCAGCAGTCCCAGTCCGGGGAACACCGGGGAGCTGTTTTTT.

This chain uses TRBV19 with TRBJ1-2; tentatively, D is TRBD1 (6 bases). V was cut by 5 bases and J by 3 bases, with 10 bases left in between. CDR1 is LNHDA and CDR2 is SQIVND in the germline V gene (reference sequence). The CDR3 length is 13 residues. For the CDR3, the DNA is TGTGCCAGTAGTGACAGGTTAGACTATGGCTACACCTTC. It translates to CASSDRLDYGYTF. Full variable domain (missing parts from reference TRBV19 and TRBJ1-2): DGGITQSPKYLFRKEGQNVTLSCEQNLNHDAMYWYRQDPGQGLRLIYYSQIVNDFQKGDIAEGYSVSREKKESFPLTVTSAQKNPTAFYLCASSDRLDYGYTFGSGTRLTVV.

About this clonotype itself: With a much larger clone just one base away, this may be a read error. The rearrangement joins TRBV25-1 to TRBJ1-1; D is possibly TRBD1 (5 bases). This CDR3 region has 14 residues. CDR1 and CDR2 (germline): MGHDK, SYGVNS. The CDR3, as DNA: TGTGCCGGCAGGAGGTCGGGGGTTGACACTGAAGCTTTCTTT. Its translation: CAGRRSGVDTEAFF.

This clonotype occurred many times. V usage is TRBV12-3 or TRBV12-4 and J usage is TRBJ1-6; D unresolved. The ends were cut back, 3 bases at V and 7 bases at J, with 7 bases in the middle. This CDR3 has 13 amino acids. CDR3 residues: CASSLSPNSPLHF. The CDR3 DNA reads TGTGCCAGCAGTTTGTCGCCGAATTCACCCCTCCACTTT.

This clonotype came up many times. The rearrangement links TRBV2 to TRBJ1-6; 8 nucleotides match TRBD1. V trimming: 8 bases; J trimming: 2 bases; junction bases outside the gene matches: 8. This CDR3 is 16 amino acids long. Germline CDR1 and CDR2: SNHLY and FYNNEI. The CDR3 spells CASPGGLSPYNSPLHF. The CDR3 DNA follows: TGTGCCAGCCCAGGGGGCTTGAGCCCCTATAATTCACCCCTCCACTTT. Full variable domain (outside the CDR3, taken from reference TRBV2 and TRBJ1-6): EPEVTQTPSHQVTQMGQEVILRCVPISNHLYFYWYRQILGQKVEFLVSFYNNEISEKSEIFDDQFSVERPDGSNFTLKIRSTKLEDSAMYFCASPGGLSPYNSPLHFGNGTRLTVT.

CDR3 sequence: CASSQAPRGGAYEQYF. In nucleotides, the CDR3 is TGTGCCAGCAGCCAAGCCCCCCGCGGGGGGGCTTACGAGCAGTACTTC. The chain is built from TRBV3-1 and TRBJ2-7; 9 bases are a match to TRBD2. CDR3 length: 16 residues. With V trimmed by 1 base and J by 4 bases, 8 bases remained unmatched. Germline CDR1 LGHDT, CDR2 YNNKEL (reference sequence).

On this clonotype itself: This may stem from a read error, because a much larger clone lies one nucleotide away. This chain uses TRBV7-2 with TRBJ2-7, with D unresolved. Germline V gives CDR1 SGHTA, CDR2 FQGNSA. The V end was cut by 7 bases, the J end by 0 bases, with 7 bases between. The CDR3 is 12 residues long. Written as DNA, the CDR3 is TGTGCCAGCAAAAGTGACTCCTACGAGCAGTACTTC. This encodes CASKSDSYEQYF. The variable domain in full, with the rest retrieved from reference TRBV7-2 and TRBJ2-7, is GAGVSQSPSNKVTEKGKDVELRCDPISGHTALYWYRQSLGQGLEFLIYFQGNSAPDKSGLPSDRFSAERTGGSVSTLTIQRTQQEDSAVYLCASKSDSYEQYFGPGTRLTVT.

This clonotype was counted a few times. The chain joins TRBV24-1 to TRBJ2-3, with D possibly matching TRBD1 (5 bases). The CDR3 extends over 13 amino acids. CDR1 and CDR2 from the germline V gene are KGHDR and SFDVKD. V lost 5 bases, J lost 4 bases, and 9 bases lay in between. CDR3 amino acids: CATSAQGSDTQYF. The CDR3 DNA reads as TGTGCCACCAGTGCGCAGGGATCAGATACGCAGTATTTT.

This clonotype was counted many times. The V gene is TRBV6-1, the J gene TRBJ1-6; tentatively, D is TRBD1 (6 bases). Germline values: CDR1 MNHNS, CDR2 SASEGT. This CDR3 has 16 residues. The germline V and J ends were trimmed by 6 bases and 0 bases, with 12 bases remaining between them. The CDR3 coding sequence is TGTGCCAGCAGGAACGACAGGATCTCCTATAATTCACCCCTCCACTTT. Its translation: CASRNDRISYNSPLHF.